Shown below are 19 T cell receptor beta chains from a single sample sequenced in a study of blood T cells in healthy people across ages. The use of a sample-barcoded 5' primer and a J-beta primer mix characterized a second PCR of about 7 to 12 cycles. MiXCR was run by TCRdb on the 5' RACE reads, yielding one entry per CDR3 protein. Here the sample spans fewer than 1,200,000 distinct CDR3 sequences, approximately 25% being singletons. These data were also reused for a study on T cells of mothers and their children.

The sample consisted of blood. Receptor source: a girl aged 2 to 10 in good health.

V gene TRBV3-1 combines with J gene TRBJ1-5; D is uncertain. V was shortened by 1 base and J by 5 bases, with 6 bases between the two germline ends. The CDR3 totals 13 residues. Germline V gene sequence: CDR1 LGHDT, CDR2 YNNKEL (reference sequence). The CDR3 region has the DNA TGTGCCAGCAGCCAAGGATGGGATCAGCCCCAGCATTTT. It is translated as CASSQGWDQPQHF.

The chain employs TRBV20-1 and TRBJ2-5, with a possible D match to TRBD2 (7 bases). V lost 2 bases and J 4 bases, leaving 11 bases between the germline ends. Looked up from germline, CDR1 is DFQATT and CDR2 is SNEGSKA (reference sequence). This CDR3 is 13 amino acids long. CDR3 in DNA: TGCAGTGCTAGAAAGGGAGGGGGAGAGACCCAGTACTTC. As protein: CSARKGGGETQYF.

V and J are TRBV7-9 and TRBJ1-1, with TRBD1 matching 7 bases. The ends lost 3 bases at V and 3 bases at J; junction bases unmatched: 4. The V gene's germline CDR1 is SEHNR and CDR2 FQNEAQ (reference sequence). The CDR3 has 14 amino acids. The CDR3 DNA reads TGTGCCAGCAGCTTTTTACAGGGGTACACTGAAGCTTTCTTT. The encoded protein is CASSFLQGYTEAFF.

The sample holds a few counts of this clonotype. V and J are TRBV28 and TRBJ1-4, with D unresolved. This CDR3 is 14 amino acids long. Trimming stripped 4 bases from V and 14 bases from J, with 20 bases between. Germline-derived CDR1 and CDR2 are MDHEN and SYDVKM. The DNA for the CDR3 is TGTGCCAGCAGTTCCAAGCCCACGGTCCCGAGTCTGTTTTTT. Translated: CASSSKPTVPSLFF.

The chain uses TRBV12-5 and TRBJ2-7, with 9 bases fitting TRBD1. The V gene end was trimmed by 6 bases and the J gene end by 5 bases; junction bases not matched to a gene: 17. Germline V CDR1 and CDR2: LGHNT, FRNRAP. The CDR3 loop spans 17 amino acids. CDR3 DNA sequence: TGTGCTAGTGGCTTTACTTTACCGGGACAGGGATCTAACGAGCAGTACTTC. Protein: CASGFTLPGQGSNEQYF.

The genes are TRBV7-9 and TRBJ2-7; weak D call: TRBD1 (5 bases). V was shortened by 5 bases and J by 5 bases, with 16 bases between the two germline ends. Germline V lookup: CDR1 SEHNR, CDR2 FQNEAQ (reference sequence). CDR3 size: 14 residues. The CDR3 region is CASSPRGGFDEQYF. CDR3 sequence (DNA): TGTGCCAGCAGCCCTAGGGGTGGGTTCGACGAGCAGTACTTC.

In its sample, this clonotype was seen a few times. The J gene is TRBJ2-7, the V gene TRBV9; D not certain. The CDR3 runs to 13 residues. V dropped 0 bases and J dropped 5 bases, with 9 bases sitting between them. The germline CDR1 and CDR2 sequences are SGDLS and YYNGEE. DNA of the CDR3: TGTGCCAGCAGCGTAGGGGTCCTTGACGAGCAGTACTTC. Protein product: CASSVGVLDEQYF.

This clonotype was detected a few times. Here the CDR3 reads CASSLDRRAVTQYF. CDR3 nucleotides: TGCGCCAGCAGCTTGGACAGGCGGGCAGTTACGCAGTATTTT. The chain has TRBV5-1 and TRBJ2-3; possibly TRBD1 or TRBD2 for D (5 bases each). Deletions cut 0 bases from V and 8 bases from J, with 13 bases between. The V gene's germline CDR1 is SGHRS and CDR2 YFSETQ. CDR3 length equals 14 residues.

The chain combines TRBV6-1 with TRBJ2-5, with D maybe TRBD2 (7 bases). This CDR3 comprises 15 residues. The germline V gene encodes CDR1 MNHNS and CDR2 SASEGT. V was pared by 8 bases and J by 4 bases, with 20 bases between. The CDR3, as DNA: TGTGCCAGCTTTTCCTCGGCGGGGGCGGGAGAGACCCAGTACTTC. Its protein product is CASFSSAGAGETQYF.

This clonotype was counted only a few times. The chain joins TRBV5-4 to TRBJ2-3; TRBD2 aligns across 10 bases. V shed 4 bases, J shed 3 bases, and the junction held 2 bases outside the gene matches. Germline-derived CDR1 and CDR2 are SGHNT and YYREEE (reference sequence). The CDR3 loop spans 14 amino acids. The CDR3 sequence is CASSPTSGTDTQYF. In DNA, the CDR3 is TGTGCCAGCAGCCCGACTAGCGGGACAGATACGCAGTATTTT.

This chain connects TRBV7-6 to TRBJ2-3; D tentatively reads TRBD1 or TRBD2 (8 bases each). The CDR3 consists of 15 residues. CDR1 is SGHVS, CDR2 FNYEAQ, per germline. V dropped 1 base and J dropped 5 bases, with 13 bases sitting between them. This chain's CDR3 is CASSLGQGTRDTQYF. CDR3 coding DNA: TGTGCCAGCAGCTTAGGACAGGGGACTAGAGATACGCAGTATTTT.

This clonotype was seen a handful of times. V and J are TRBV7-8 and TRBJ1-4; D is undetermined. The CDR3 contains 18 residues. Trimming left V 4 bases short and J 5 bases short, with 23 bases between. The germline CDR1 and CDR2 sequences are SGHVS and FQNEAQ. Written as DNA, the CDR3 is TGTGCCAGCAGCTCTAAATCGATAATGGCGGCACTGAATGAAAAACTGTTTTTT. Residues: CASSSKSIMAALNEKLFF.

The chain carries TRBV15 and TRBJ2-3; D call uncertain. V lost 1 base and J 6 bases, leaving 11 bases between the germline ends. CDR1 is LNHNV and CDR2 is YYDKDF in the germline V gene (reference sequence). There are 14 residues in the CDR3. CDR3 bases: TGTGCCACCAGCAGAGGTCGTGGCATGGATACGCAGTATTTT. This sequence encodes CATSRGRGMDTQYF.

In this sample, this clonotype turned up a few times. The chain links TRBV28 to TRBJ2-5; 13 bases fit TRBD2. V dropped 4 bases and J dropped 11; count of bases not matched to a gene: 10. The length of the CDR3 is 15 residues. CDR1 MDHEN and CDR2 SYDVKM come from the germline V gene. CDR3 bases: TGTGCCAGCAGTTGGGAAACTAGCGGGAGGGGAGAGCAGTACTTC. Protein product: CASSWETSGRGEQYF.

V and J are TRBV7-9 and TRBJ2-3, with TRBD2 matching over 8 bases. This CDR3 has 14 residues. With 9 bases clipped from V and 6 bases from J, the junction kept 11 bases outside the gene matches. The germline gives CDR1 SEHNR, CDR2 FQNEAQ (reference sequence). The CDR3 spells CASLGTSSWDTQYF. In nucleotides, the CDR3 is TGTGCCAGTTTGGGGACTAGTTCATGGGATACGCAGTATTTT. Combining the CDR3 with reference TRBV7-9 and TRBJ2-3 gives the whole variable domain DTGVSQNPRHKITKRGQNVTFRCDPISEHNRLYWYRQTLGQGPEFLTYFQNEAQLEKSRLLSDRFSAERPKGSFSTLEIQRTEQGDSAMYLCASLGTSSWDTQYFGPGTRLTVL.

This chain uses TRBV5-1 with TRBJ2-7; D remains ambiguous. Trimming removed 6 bases at V and 2 bases at J, with 12 bases between. The germline CDR1 and CDR2 sequences are SGHRS and YFSETQ. The CDR3 contains 13 residues. CDR3 in DNA: TGCGCCAGCAACGTAGATGCTACCTACGAGCAGTACTTC. It codes for CASNVDATYEQYF.

In its sample, this clonotype was seen a few times. This chain uses TRBV12-5 with TRBJ1-1, with D perhaps matching TRBD1 (5 bases). V gave up 6 bases and J gave up 4 bases, with 12 bases separating them. CDR1 and CDR2 from the germline V gene are LGHNT and FRNRAP. This CDR3 comprises 13 residues. CDR3 nucleotides: TGTGCTAGTGGCCCGGGGACCGTCACTGAAGCTTTCTTT. Translated: CASGPGTVTEAFF.

This sequence joins TRBV12-5 and TRBJ1-2; D gene uncertain. The CDR3 extends over 19 amino acids. The germline CDR1 and CDR2 sequences are LGHNT and FRNRAP. V gave up 0 bases and J gave up 6 bases, with 26 bases separating them. The CDR3 coding sequence is TGTGCTAGTGGTTTGGTAGGATCGGGGTTTACGCCCACTATGGATGGCTACACCTTC. Protein: CASGLVGSGFTPTMDGYTF.

This clonotype occurred a few times. The chain has TRBV7-3 and TRBJ2-1, with 8 bases fitting TRBD2. Germline CDR1 reads SGHTA; CDR2 reads FQGTGA. CDR3 size: 18 residues. The junction had 15 bases not matched to a gene; V was cut back by 2 bases and J by 6 bases. The CDR3, as DNA: TGTGCCAGCAGCTTACGGGGGGGCTCCGGAGGAGAAGGCAATGAGCAGTTCTTC. Protein sequence: CASSLRGGSGGEGNEQFF.